These 28 T cell receptor beta chains originate from one sample sequenced in a study of blood T cells in healthy people across ages. Then a second PCR, running roughly 7 to 11 cycles, was carried out with a sample-barcoded 5' primer and a J-beta primer mix. TCRdb reanalysed the 5' RACE reads using MiXCR and keeps one entry per CDR3 protein. The sample holds 870,000 or so distinct CDR3 sequences, about 28% seen once. Sample: blood. These receptors all stem from an elderly woman in good health.

With respect to this clonotype: A much more abundant neighbour one base away suggests this may be a read error. The rearrangement links TRBV6-5 to TRBJ2-7; D unresolved. V was pared by 1 base and J by 0 bases, with 16 bases between. The CDR3 has 17 residues. Germline CDR1 MNHEY, CDR2 SVGAGI. The CDR3 sequence: CASSYLGVGRSSYEQYF. The CDR3 bases are TGTGCCAGCAGTTACTTGGGCGTTGGGCGGAGCTCCTACGAGCAGTACTTC.

This clonotype was seen more than once but under ten times. This chain uses TRBV7-6 with TRBJ2-2; TRBD2 matches 8 bases. There are 16 residues in the CDR3. CDR1 is SGHVS and CDR2 is FNYEAQ in the germline V gene. V shed 5 bases, J shed 1 base, and the junction held 6 bases outside the gene matches. CDR3 bases: TGTGCCAGCAGCCGTACTAGCGGAGAGAACACCGGGGAGCTGTTTTTT. Translation gives CASSRTSGENTGELFF.

The chain couples TRBV6-5 to TRBJ1-5; tentatively, D is TRBD1 (5 bases). The CDR3 runs 17 residues. Trimming removed 5 bases from V and 5 bases from J, with 22 bases in between. The germline V gene encodes CDR1 MNHEY and CDR2 SVGAGI. This CDR3 is CASSHRSSGRADQPQHF. In DNA, the CDR3 is TGTGCCAGCAGTCACCGGTCTAGCGGCAGGGCCGATCAGCCCCAGCATTTT.

This rearrangement joins TRBV6-2 or TRBV6-3 to TRBJ1-1; D not resolved. The CDR3 sequence is 15 residues long. V lost 5 bases, J lost 6 bases, and 19 bases lay in between. Germline lookup yields CDR1 MNHEY and CDR2 SVGEGT. Here the CDR3 reads CASSRPHPGGSEAFF. The DNA of the CDR3 is TGTGCCAGCAGTCGACCACACCCAGGTGGGTCTGAAGCTTTCTTT.

About this clonotype itself: A much more abundant neighbour one base away suggests this may be a read error. The chain uses TRBV4-3 and TRBJ2-5; D remains ambiguous. V gave up 0 bases and J gave up 11 bases, with 13 bases separating them. The CDR3 is 13 residues long. Germline CDR1 and CDR2: LGHNA and YSLEER. CDR3 in DNA: TGCGCCAGCAGCCAAGAATATCTCCTTGAGCAGTACTTC. Translated: CASSQEYLLEQYF.

This clonotype was seen many times. The V and J genes are TRBV27 and TRBJ2-7; D remains ambiguous. V lost 2 bases and J 6 bases, leaving 11 bases between the germline ends. The CDR3 consists of 13 residues. Germline CDR1 and CDR2: MNHEY and SMNVEV (reference sequence). For the CDR3, the DNA is TGTGCCAGCAGTTTAGTTTATGACACCGAGCAGTACTTC. Translation: CASSLVYDTEQYF.

This clonotype turned up a few times. Its ends do not fully match the called genes, so a read error is possible. The rearrangement joins TRBV20-1 to TRBJ2-6; D gene unclear. Germline values: CDR1 DFQATT, CDR2 SNEGSKA (reference sequence). The CDR3 covers 12 residues. The CDR3 sequence: CRARAGANVLTF. The CDR3 region has the DNA TGCAGGGCTAGGGCTGGGGCCAACGTCCTGACTTTC.

This clonotype was counted ten times or more. V usage is TRBV4-3 and J usage is TRBJ2-7; D perhaps matches TRBD1 (6 bases). The CDR3 is made up of 17 amino acids. Trimming stripped 6 bases from V and 6 bases from J, with 27 bases between. The V gene's germline CDR1 is LGHNA and CDR2 YSLEER. The CDR3 DNA sequence: TGCGCCAGCAGTTACGGGGTCGATCAGGTGGGGGCTACCGAGCAGTACTTC. Protein: CASSYGVDQVGATEQYF.

This clonotype was picked up many times. This chain uses TRBV20-1 with TRBJ2-5, with 13 bases aligning to TRBD2. V was pared by 1 base and J by 5 bases, with 10 bases of the junction left unmatched. From germline, CDR1 is DFQATT and CDR2 SNEGSKA (reference sequence). CDR3 length equals 17 residues. Written as DNA, the CDR3 is TGCAGTGCTAGAGGGTCCGGGACTAGCGGGGTTAGGGAGACCCAGTACTTC. Its protein product is CSARGSGTSGVRETQYF.

The chain joins TRBV20-1 to TRBJ2-7, with 7 bases matching TRBD1. V was clipped by 6 bases and J by 0 bases; unmatched bases: 8. Per germline, CDR1 DFQATT and CDR2 SNEGSKA (reference sequence). The CDR3 is 14 residues long. The CDR3: CSAPDRDSSYEQYF. CDR3 DNA: TGCAGTGCCCCCGACCGGGACAGCTCCTACGAGCAGTACTTC.

This clonotype occurred a few times. This sequence may be a read error, since a much larger clone differs from it by one base. This sequence joins TRBV10-1 and TRBJ2-3, with D perhaps TRBD1 (6 bases). The CDR3 runs 17 residues. Germline CDR1 and CDR2: WNHNN and SYGVQD (reference sequence). Trimming removed 2 bases from V and 4 bases from J, with 19 bases in between. The chain's CDR3 is CASSENLGQGSPDTQYF. Written as DNA, the CDR3 is TGCGCCAGCAGTGAGAACCTTGGGCAGGGGAGCCCAGATACGCAGTATTTT.

This clonotype has ten or more counts. This chain links TRBV20-1 with TRBJ2-1, with D maybe TRBD1 (7 bases). The CDR3 is made up of 14 amino acids. Looked up from germline, CDR1 is DFQATT and CDR2 is SNEGSKA (reference sequence). CDR3 residues: CAGGQPNTNNEQFF. The CDR3 DNA follows: TGCGCCGGGGGACAGCCAAATACTAACAATGAGCAGTTCTTC.

About this clonotype itself: This may come from a read error, since a much larger clone is one base off. This chain joins TRBV7-9 and TRBJ2-1, with D possibly matching TRBD2 (5 bases). The CDR3 extends over 12 amino acids. The V gene lost 3 bases and the J gene lost 7 bases, with 7 bases spanning the gap. Germline values: CDR1 SEHNR, CDR2 FQNEAQ (reference sequence). This chain's CDR3 is CASSLDWNEQFF. CDR3 DNA sequence: TGTGCCAGCAGCTTGGACTGGAATGAGCAGTTCTTC. The complete variable domain, with remaining parts taken from reference TRBV7-9 and TRBJ2-1, reads DTGVSQNPRHKITKRGQNVTFRCDPISEHNRLYWYRQTLGQGPEFLTYFQNEAQLEKSRLLSDRFSAERPKGSFSTLEIQRTEQGDSAMYLCASSLDWNEQFFGPGTRLTVL.

This clonotype came up many times. V and J are TRBV7-2 and TRBJ1-2, with 9 bases lining up with TRBD1. Germline values: CDR1 SGHTA, CDR2 FQGNSA. The CDR3 has 16 amino acids. With 4 bases clipped from V and 4 bases from J, the junction kept 10 bases outside the gene matches. CDR3 protein: CASSSLRDRDIYGYTF. The DNA for the CDR3 is TGTGCCAGCAGCTCCCTTCGGGACAGGGATATCTATGGCTACACCTTC.

This clonotype was counted at least ten times. The chain carries TRBV10-1 and TRBJ1-2, with TRBD1 as a possible D gene (5 bases). The V end was cut by 2 bases, the J end by 6 bases, with 10 bases between. Per the germline V gene, CDR1 is WNHNN and CDR2 is SYGVQD (reference sequence). The CDR3 runs to 13 residues. CDR3 protein: CASSEQGLDGYTF. Here the CDR3 DNA reads TGCGCCAGCAGTGAGCAGGGCTTGGATGGCTACACCTTC.

This clonotype came up a few times. The chain employs TRBV4-3 and TRBJ2-3; 12 bases agree with TRBD2. CDR1 is LGHNA, CDR2 YSLEER, per germline. The CDR3 loop spans 18 amino acids. With 0 bases clipped from V and 2 bases from J, the junction kept 6 bases outside the gene matches. CDR3 residues: CASSQDTSGGTLTDTQYF. The CDR3 DNA is TGCGCCAGCAGCCAAGATACTAGCGGGGGGACCCTCACAGATACGCAGTATTTT.

A few counts support this clonotype. The rearrangement uses TRBV5-1 and TRBJ2-3; 13 bases line up with TRBD2. The CDR3 runs 16 residues. Germline CDR1 reads SGHRS; CDR2 reads YFSETQ. V lost 2 bases to trimming and J lost 6 bases; unmatched junction nucleotides: 6. CDR3 nucleotide sequence: TGCGCCAGCAGCTTACTAGCGGGGGGGCCATTGGATACGCAGTATTTT. Its translation: CASSLLAGGPLDTQYF.

This clonotype was picked up many times. This sequence joins TRBV20-1 and TRBJ2-5, with D maybe TRBD2 (6 bases). The CDR3 loop spans 14 amino acids. Per germline, CDR1 DFQATT and CDR2 SNEGSKA (reference sequence). The germline V and J ends were trimmed by 5 bases and 5 bases, with 18 bases remaining between them. CDR3 coding DNA: TGCAGTGCTCCCCGGGACGGGAGACGGGAGACCCAGTACTTC. The encoded protein is CSAPRDGRRETQYF.

This clonotype was recorded many times. The chain links TRBV14 to TRBJ2-5; D gene ambiguous. The CDR3 sequence is 13 residues long. CDR1 and CDR2 (germline): SGHDN, FVKESK. The V end was cut by 0 bases, the J end by 5 bases, with 7 bases between. The chain's CDR3 is CASSQELKETQYF. CDR3 nucleotide sequence: TGTGCCAGCAGCCAAGAACTCAAGGAGACCCAGTACTTC.

This clonotype was observed a handful of times. This chain joins TRBV20-1 and TRBJ1-5; a weak D match, TRBD1 (6 bases). This CDR3 region has 13 residues. Germline CDR1 is DFQATT and CDR2 is SNEGSKA (reference sequence). V dropped 7 bases and J dropped 3 bases, with 13 bases sitting between them. The CDR3 spells CSVTQGVNQPQHF. The CDR3, as DNA: TGCAGTGTAACACAGGGTGTCAATCAGCCCCAGCATTTT.

This clonotype occurred many times. The chain is built from TRBV10-2 and TRBJ2-1, with D possibly being TRBD2 (7 bases). The CDR3 sequence is 15 residues long. Germline V CDR1 and CDR2: WSHSY, SAAADI. Trimming took off 7 bases at V and 5 bases at J, with 18 bases between the two ends. The chain's CDR3 is CASTVMGGANNEQFF. CDR3 nucleotide sequence: TGCGCCAGCACCGTTATGGGGGGGGCAAACAATGAGCAGTTCTTC.

This clonotype was detected many times. CDR3 coding DNA: TGTGCCAGCAGCTTGTGGGGAAACATTCAGTACTTC. Its translation is CASSLWGNIQYF. J is TRBJ2-4 and V is TRBV5-5; D gene uncertain. Looked up from germline, CDR1 is SGHKS and CDR2 is YYEKEE (reference sequence). V was cut by 1 base and J by 6 bases, with 5 bases left in between. The CDR3 totals 12 residues.

This chain uses TRBV12-3 or TRBV12-4 with TRBJ2-2, with D possibly being TRBD2 (5 bases). The V end lost 1 base, the J end lost 0 bases, and 6 bases lay between the germline ends. This CDR3 region has 15 residues. CDR3 region: CASSLGGSNTGELFF. The CDR3 region has the DNA TGTGCCAGCAGTTTAGGAGGGTCGAACACCGGGGAGCTGTTTTTT.

The rearrangement joins TRBV3-1 to TRBJ2-1, with D possibly being TRBD2 (6 bases). The DNA end favors TRBJ2-7, so the J call may be wrong. The germline CDR1 and CDR2 sequences are LGHDT and YNNKEL (reference sequence). This CDR3 region has 15 residues. As DNA, the CDR3 is TGTGCCAGCAGCCAAGTGGCGGGATCCTACAATGAGCAGTACTTC. As protein: CASSQVAGSYNEQYF.

The chain employs TRBV5-1 and TRBJ1-3, with D perhaps matching TRBD1 (5 bases). The V and J ends lost 0 bases and 1 base respectively, with 8 bases between them. CDR1 and CDR2 (germline): SGHRS, YFSETQ. CDR3 length: 15 amino acids. The CDR3 bases are TGCGCCAGCAGCTTGGGACAGCCTTCTGGAAACACCATATATTTT. This sequence encodes CASSLGQPSGNTIYF.

The chain carries TRBV10-3 and TRBJ1-2, with D possibly being TRBD1 (5 bases). Germline V CDR1 and CDR2: ENHRY, SYGVKD. Trimming took 2 bases from V and 3 from J, leaving 10 bases between them. The CDR3 has 14 residues. The DNA of the CDR3 is TGTGCCATCAGTGAGGCCGGACAAGACTATGGCTACACCTTC. It yields the protein CAISEAGQDYGYTF.

This clonotype was counted many times. The rearrangement links TRBV6-2 or TRBV6-3 to TRBJ2-3; 9 nucleotides match TRBD2. In germline, CDR1 is MNHEY, CDR2 SVGEGT. The CDR3 consists of 16 residues. V gave up 4 bases and J gave up 2 bases; unmatched junction bases: 7. CDR3 bases: TGTGCCAGCAGTTCCAGACTAGCGGAGTACACAGATACGCAGTATTTT. Translating it yields CASSSRLAEYTDTQYF.

The chain couples TRBV7-2 to TRBJ1-5; the D is unclear. V dropped 3 bases and J dropped 5 bases, with 8 bases sitting between them. Germline CDR1 is SGHTA and CDR2 is FQGNSA. CDR3 length equals 13 residues. The CDR3 DNA sequence: TGTGCCAGCAGCTTCGGAGCTTATCAGCCCCAGCATTTT. Its protein product is CASSFGAYQPQHF. Drawing the rest from reference TRBV7-2 and TRBJ1-5, the complete variable domain is GAGVSQSPSNKVTEKGKDVELRCDPISGHTALYWYRQSLGQGLEFLIYFQGNSAPDKSGLPSDRFSAERTGGSVSTLTIQRTQQEDSAVYLCASSFGAYQPQHFGDGTRLSIL.